These T cell receptor beta chains were read from a single sample in a study of T cells in Graves' hyperthyroidism and ophthalmopathy. TCRdb processed the multiplex PCR reads anew with MiXCR; each CDR3 protein has one entry. Among 110,000 to 150,000 distinct CDR3 sequences listed, less than 25% were seen once. Sequenced: blood. These receptors were collected from a woman in her forties or fifties with Graves' hyperthyroidism that later progressed to Graves' ophthalmopathy. CDR3s include the opening cysteine and the closing phenylalanine or tryptophan. D genes are given only for firm matches. Rows may omit the clone size; those that give it use once, few, many or a size class.

J gene	clone size	V gene	D gene	CDR3 DNA	CDR3 protein
TRBJ1-3	-	TRBV20-1	-	TGCAGTGCTAGAGACCATACGGGGCAGGGTGGTTCTGGAAACACCATATATTTT	CSARDHTGQGGSGNTIYF
TRBJ1-5	-	TRBV28	-	TGTGCCAGCAGCAAGGGTAATCAGCCCCAGCATTTT	CASSKGNQPQHF
TRBJ2-5	many	TRBV3-1	TRBD2	TGTGCCAGCGGCCCCGACGCAACCGGGACTAGCGCCCTTTGGGGAGAGACCCAGTACTTC	CASGPDATGTSALWGETQYF
TRBJ1-2	many	TRBV28	-	TGTGCCAGCAGTTTAAAAGGGGGCTACACCTTC	CASSLKGGYTF
TRBJ2-3	many	TRBV20-1	TRBD2	TGCAGTGCTTCCACCGGGACTAGCGTAACAGATACGCAGTATTTT	CSASTGTSVTDTQYF
TRBJ1-2	many	TRBV20-1	TRBD1	TGCAGTGCTAGCCCCGGGGGACAGACTTATGGCTACACCTTC	CSASPGGQTYGYTF
TRBJ1-1	many	TRBV29-1	-	TGCAGCGTTGTCGGACTTCCGAACACTGAAGCTTTCTTT	CSVVGLPNTEAFF
TRBJ2-6	-	TRBV9	-	TGTGCCAGCAGCTACTCAGGGGTTCTTACTGGGGCCAACGTCCTGACTTTC	CASSYSGVLTGANVLTF
TRBJ2-2	many	TRBV27	-	TGTGCCAGTTTAGCCCGGGGGCGGACCGGGGAGCTGTTTTTT	CASLARGRTGELFF
TRBJ1-1	-	TRBV11-2	-	TGTGCCAGCAGCTTAAGTAAAAACACTGAAGCTTTCTTT	CASSLSKNTEAFF
TRBJ2-1	many	TRBV5-1	-	TGCGCCAGCGGAGCGGCCAATGAGCAGTTCTTC	CASGAANEQFF
TRBJ2-1	many	TRBV7-2	-	TGTGCCAGCAGCTTTAAGGGGAATGAGCAGTTCTTC	CASSFKGNEQFF
TRBJ1-6	few	TRBV6-5	TRBD1	TGTGCCAGCAGTTACAGCCTCAACAGGGGTCACTCACCCCTCCACTTT	CASSYSLNRGHSPLHF
TRBJ2-2	few	TRBV19	TRBD2	TGTGCCAGTTCTTGGATCCAGCGGGGGCGACAGAACACCGGGGAGCTGTTTTTT	CASSWIQRGRQNTGELFF
TRBJ2-7	many	TRBV20-1	TRBD2	TGCAGTGCTAGGAAAGTCCCGACAGCGGGAAGAAACGAGCAGTACTTC	CSARKVPTAGRNEQYF
TRBJ2-2	-	TRBV19	-	TGTGCCAGTAGTATAGTCCCCCAACTAGCTCCTGGGGAGCTGTTTTTT	CASSIVPQLAPGELFF
TRBJ1-2	many	TRBV2	-	TGTGCCAGCGAACTGGGAGGGGTCCACTACACCTTC	CASELGGVHYTF
TRBJ1-1	many	TRBV3-1	-	TGTGCCAGCAGCCAAGAATATCCCAGGATCGGAGCTTTCTTT	CASSQEYPRIGAFF
TRBJ2-2	-	TRBV20-1	-	TGCAGTGCTAGAGCCCCGGGATTCAACACCGGGGAGCTGTTTTTT	CSARAPGFNTGELFF
TRBJ2-1	many	TRBV5-6	-	TGTGCCAGCAGCTTGGGGACAGACAATGAGCAGTTCTTC	CASSLGTDNEQFF
TRBJ2-5	many	TRBV6-1	-	TGTGCCAGCAGTAGGGCCACCCAAGAGACCCAGTACTTC	CASSRATQETQYF
TRBJ2-3	-	TRBV6-1	-	TGTGCCAGCGCTGGGGACACAGATACGCAGTATTTT	CASAGDTDTQYF
TRBJ2-5	many	TRBV7-9	-	TGTGCCAGCAGCTGGGGTCGGACCCAAGAGACCCAGTACTTC	CASSWGRTQETQYF
TRBJ2-7	many	TRBV3-1	-	TGTGCCAGCAGCCAAGCTCTAGGCGAGCAGTACTTC	CASSQALGEQYF
TRBJ1-5	many	TRBV30	-	TGTGCCTGGAAACGGCGTAATAGCAATCAGCCCCAGCATTTT	CAWKRRNSNQPQHF
TRBJ1-1	-	TRBV18	TRBD1	TGTGCCAGCTCACCACGGACAGGGAGGACTGAAGCTTTCTTT	CASSPRTGRTEAFF
TRBJ1-5	many	TRBV6-5	-	TGTGCCAGCAGTTACTCCGACAGAGCTCAGCATTTT	CASSYSDRAQHF
TRBJ1-1	many	TRBV11-2	-	TGTGCCAGCAGCTTAGGACCCTGGACGCAGAACACTGAAGCTTTCTTT	CASSLGPWTQNTEAFF
TRBJ2-5	many	TRBV30	-	TGTGCCTGGAATGTAGGGGGCCAAGAGACCCAGTACTTC	CAWNVGGQETQYF
TRBJ2-2	many	TRBV2	TRBD2	TGTGCCAGCGGGCGGGAGGGGGTTGGGACCGGGGAGCTGTTTTTT	CASGREGVGTGELFF
TRBJ2-1	many	TRBV24-1	TRBD2	TGTGCCACCAGTGATTTGGGACTAGCGAGCAATGAGCAGTTCTTC	CATSDLGLASNEQFF
TRBJ1-1	-	TRBV11-2	-	TGTGCCAGCAGCTTCAGAGTGCGAACTGAAGCTTTCTTT	CASSFRVRTEAFF
TRBJ1-4	-	TRBV11-3	-	TGTGCCAGCAGTTTACTAAACAGGGCAACTAATGAAAAACTGTTTTTT	CASSLLNRATNEKLFF
TRBJ1-6	few	TRBV11-2	-	TGTGCCAGCAGCTTCCCCGGTAATTCACCCCTCCACTTT	CASSFPGNSPLHF
TRBJ1-1	many	TRBV7-9	TRBD1	TGTGCCAGCAGCTTAGAGGGGGCCTCTGAAGCTTTCTTT	CASSLEGASEAFF
TRBJ1-5	many	TRBV28	-	TGTGCCAGCAGTTCAGACAGCAACAATCAGCCCCAGCATTTT	CASSSDSNNQPQHF
TRBJ2-5	many	TRBV2	-	TGTGCCAGCAGTCGTGGACAGCCCGCTAATCCGGAGACCCAGTACTTC	CASSRGQPANPETQYF
TRBJ1-3	-	TRBV6-1	-	TGTGCCAGCAGGGACAGATCAACTGGAAACACCATATATTTT	CASRDRSTGNTIYF
TRBJ2-4	many	TRBV18	-	TGTGCCGGAGCCCAGAGGGCGACCAAAAACATTCAGTACTTC	CAGAQRATKNIQYF
TRBJ2-1	once	TRBV11-2	TRBD1	TGTACCAGCAGCCGACGGACAGGGAGGTACAATGAGCAGTTCTTC	CTSSRRTGRYNEQFF
TRBJ2-3	many	TRBV5-1	-	TGCGCCAGCAGCTTGGAACAGCACACAGATACGCAGTATTTT	CASSLEQHTDTQYF
TRBJ2-5	many	TRBV28	-	TGTGCCAGCAGTTTCGGTGTACAAGAGACCCAGTACTTC	CASSFGVQETQYF
TRBJ2-5	-	TRBV30	TRBD2	TGTGCCTGGAGTCCCAGAGTCGGGACTAGCGGGATTGAGACCCAGTACTTC	CAWSPRVGTSGIETQYF